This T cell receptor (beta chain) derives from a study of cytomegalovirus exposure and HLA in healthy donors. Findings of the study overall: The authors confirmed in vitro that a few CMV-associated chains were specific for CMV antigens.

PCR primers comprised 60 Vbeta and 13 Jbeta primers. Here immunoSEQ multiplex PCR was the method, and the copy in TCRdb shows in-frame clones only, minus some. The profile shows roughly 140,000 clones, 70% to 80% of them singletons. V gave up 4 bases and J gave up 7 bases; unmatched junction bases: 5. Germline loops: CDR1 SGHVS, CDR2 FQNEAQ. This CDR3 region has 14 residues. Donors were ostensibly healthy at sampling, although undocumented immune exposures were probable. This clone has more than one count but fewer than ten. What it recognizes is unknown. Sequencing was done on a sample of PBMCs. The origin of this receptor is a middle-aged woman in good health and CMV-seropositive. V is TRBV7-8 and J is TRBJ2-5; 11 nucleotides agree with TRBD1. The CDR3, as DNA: TGTGCCAGCAGCTGGGACAGGGGGATAGGGACCCAGTACTTC. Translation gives CASSWDRGIGTQYF.